This T cell receptor beta chain was sequenced in a study of vaccination effects on CD4 cells after COVID-19. Study context: Post-vaccine specimens were collected at a median of 72 days following the second dose.

Turning to this clone: The antigen is not known.

Produced via immunoSEQ multiplex PCR; TCRdb's table is partial and in-frame only. The table shows about 31,000 clones, with approximately 68% occurring only once. The CDR3 is 16 residues long. V lost 3 bases, J lost 1 base, and 6 bases stayed unmatched. Germline CDR1 reads SEHNR; CDR2 reads FQNEAQ (reference sequence). Expansion with viral peptide pools was applied to antigen-specific CD4+ T cells by the ViraFEST assay prior to sequencing. Researchers isolated CD4+ T cells once approximately eleven days of culture had elapsed. Either the BNT162b2 or mRNA-1273 vaccine was given to participants in two doses.

The clonotype comes from a human donor who received a COVID-19 vaccine. The rearrangement uses TRBV7-9 and TRBJ2-3, with 8 positions matching TRBD2. Sequencing used CD4+ T cells from PBMCs cultured with SARS-CoV-2 spike peptides, obtained after COVID-19 vaccination. CDR3 sequence reads: CASSLVILAGTDTQYF. In DNA form, the CDR3 reads TGTGCCAGCAGCTTGGTTATACTAGCGGGCACAGATACGCAGTATTTT.